This T cell receptor (beta chain) is drawn from a study of T cell responses to AZD1222 COVID-19 vaccine. Study findings and constraints: Seropositive AZD1222 recipients at baseline numbered only 5 or 6.

Of note for this clone: Its antigen is as yet unknown.

The repertoire was sequenced with immunoSEQ multiplex PCR; TCRdb's copy has only in-frame clones and lacks some. The table lists about 110,000 clones, under 90% of them singletons. The receptor comes from an adult in good health. Source: peripheral blood, taken on day 0 of AZD1222 vaccination.

The CDR3 here is CASSPQGAVNSPLHF. DNA of the CDR3: TGTGCCAGCAGCCCTCAGGGGGCGGTTAATTCACCCCTCCACTTT. The chain recombines TRBV7-3 with TRBJ1-6; 8 nucleotides align to TRBD1. Trimming removed 5 bases from V and 6 bases from J; junction bases left unmatched: 6. Germline CDR1 and CDR2: SGHTA and FQGTGA. The CDR3 spans 15 residues.